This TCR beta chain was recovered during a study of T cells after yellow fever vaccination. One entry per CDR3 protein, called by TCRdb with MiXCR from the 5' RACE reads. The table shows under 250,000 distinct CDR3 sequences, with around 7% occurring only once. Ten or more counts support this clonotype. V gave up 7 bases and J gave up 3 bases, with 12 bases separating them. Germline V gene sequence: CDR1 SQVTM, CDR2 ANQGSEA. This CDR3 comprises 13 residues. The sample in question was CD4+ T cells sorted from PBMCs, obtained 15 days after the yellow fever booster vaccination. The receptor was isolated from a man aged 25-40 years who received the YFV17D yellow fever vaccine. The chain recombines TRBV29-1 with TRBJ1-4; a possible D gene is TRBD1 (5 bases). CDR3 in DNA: TGCAGCGGAAAAGACAGTGCTAATGAAAAACTGTTTTTT. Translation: CSGKDSANEKLFF. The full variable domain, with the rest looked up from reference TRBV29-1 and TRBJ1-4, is SAVISQKPSRDICQRGTSLTIQCQVDSQVTMMFWYRQQPGQSLTLIATANQGSEATYESGFVIDKFPISRPNLTFSTLTVSNMSPEDSSIYLCSGKDSANEKLFFGSGTQLSVL.